Listed below are T cell receptor beta chains from one sample, sequenced in a study of shared clonotypes between healthy human individuals. Profiled with immunoSEQ multiplex PCR; TCRdb holds only in-frame clones, not every one. The sample consists of about 1.1 million clones, approximately 80% of them appearing once. Material: memory CD4+ T cells from PBMCs. The receptors were gathered from a man younger than 30 in good health. Some clones in this sample may be carry-over from other donors' samples. CDR3s include the opening cysteine and the closing phenylalanine or tryptophan. Each record gives: D gene, clone size, V gene, J gene, CDR3 protein, CDR3 DNA. D genes are given only for firm matches. Size is omitted from some rows. Given values are once, few, many or a class for expanded clones.

d_call: TRBD2
clone_size: few
v_call: TRBV10-1
j_call: TRBJ2-5
cdr3_aa: CASSNAGVTQETQYF
cdr3_nt: TGCGCCAGCAGTAACGCGGGGGTAACGCAAGAGACCCAGTACTTC

d_call: TRBD1
clone_size: .
v_call: TRBV7-9
j_call: TRBJ1-2
cdr3_aa: CASSPFTGGGNYGYTF
cdr3_nt: TGTGCCAGCAGCCCGTTTACAGGGGGAGGGAACTATGGCTACACCTTC

d_call: .
clone_size: .
v_call: TRBV7-3
j_call: TRBJ2-3
cdr3_aa: CASRRNSGQTQYF
cdr3_nt: TGTGCCAGCAGAAGGAACTCAGGGCAGACGCAGTATTTT

d_call: .
clone_size: .
v_call: TRBV19
j_call: TRBJ1-5
cdr3_aa: CASSSSGPGDQPQHF
cdr3_nt: TGTGCCAGTAGTTCCTCAGGCCCGGGGGATCAGCCCCAGCATTTT

d_call: TRBD2
clone_size: .
v_call: TRBV4-2
j_call: TRBJ2-3
cdr3_aa: CASSRTSGNIADTQYF
cdr3_nt: TGTGCCAGCAGCCGGACTAGCGGGAATATTGCAGATACGCAGTATTTT

d_call: .
clone_size: once
v_call: TRBV12-1
j_call: TRBJ2-1
cdr3_aa: CASSCGLAGAIYNEQFF
cdr3_nt: TGTGCCAGCAGCTGCGGACTAGCGGGAGCGATATACAATGAGCAGTTCTTC

d_call: .
clone_size: .
v_call: TRBV29-1
j_call: TRBJ1-3
cdr3_aa: CSVEVSGNTIYF
cdr3_nt: TGCAGCGTTGAAGTGTCAGGAAACACCATATATTTT

d_call: .
clone_size: .
v_call: TRBV5-1
j_call: TRBJ2-2
cdr3_aa: CASSLEGSTGELFF
cdr3_nt: TGCGCCAGCAGCTTGGAAGGGTCCACCGGGGAGCTGTTTTTT

d_call: .
clone_size: .
v_call: TRBV7-3
j_call: TRBJ2-7
cdr3_aa: CASSLSGGTPLYF
cdr3_nt: TGTGCCAGCAGCTTAAGCGGAGGGACTCCCTTGTACTTC

d_call: .
clone_size: .
v_call: TRBV30
j_call: TRBJ2-5
cdr3_aa: CAWNPGAKTQYF
cdr3_nt: TGTGCCTGGAATCCGGGGGCGAAGACCCAGTACTTC

d_call: .
clone_size: once
v_call: TRBV2
j_call: TRBJ1-2
cdr3_aa: CASSPPPRDGDYGYTF
cdr3_nt: TGTGCCAGCAGTCCACCGCCCCGGGACGGAGACTATGGCTACACCTTC